This is a list of T cell receptor beta chains from one sample in a study of cytotoxic CD8 clonotypes in ibrutinib-treated CLL. Some clones are missing from TCRdb's copy, which holds only in-frame ones; the method was immunoSEQ multiplex PCR. This table holds 250,000 to 350,000 clones, about 72% found once. The sequencing here drew on PBMCs, taken at disease progression, from a patient treated with ibrutinib. The receptors come from a human donor with chronic lymphocytic leukemia. CDR3s include the opening cysteine and the closing phenylalanine or tryptophan. D genes are given only for firm matches. Some rows mark clone size as missing; the rest say once, few, many or name a class of expanded clone.

length | size | J | V | D | CDR3 | DNA
15 | once | TRBJ2-1 | TRBV9 | NA | CASSADADPHNEQFF | TGTGCCAGCAGCGCCGACGCGGACCCCCACAATGAGCAGTTCTTC
16 | NA | TRBJ2-1 | TRBV7-3 | TRBD2 | CASSLSPGTSMSEQFF | TGTGCCAGCAGCTTATCCCCCGGGACTAGCATGTCGGAGCAGTTCTTC
16 | NA | TRBJ2-5 | TRBV28 | TRBD2 | CASSLSASGRAETQYF | TGTGCCAGCAGTTTATCGGCTAGCGGGAGGGCGGAGACCCAGTACTTC
10 | NA | TRBJ1-2 | TRBV29-1 | NA | CSVEDPGYTF | TGCAGCGTTGAAGATCCCGGCTACACCTTC
15 | NA | TRBJ2-7 | TRBV4-1 | TRBD2 | CASSQTAGVGYEQYF | TGCGCCAGCAGCCAAACGGCGGGAGTAGGGTACGAGCAGTACTTC
11 | NA | TRBJ2-7 | TRBV29-1 | NA | CSVEEYYEQYF | TGCAGCGTTGAAGAGTACTACGAGCAGTACTTC
18 | NA | TRBJ2-3 | TRBV27 | TRBD2 | CASSFSSGLRRGTDTQYF | TGTGCCAGCAGTTTTTCTAGCGGCCTTCGGCGGGGCACAGATACGCAGTATTTT
18 | NA | TRBJ2-5 | TRBV4-2 | TRBD2 | CASSQILAGGLTQETQYF | TGTGCCAGCAGCCAAATTCTAGCGGGGGGGCTTACCCAAGAGACCCAGTACTTC
16 | few | TRBJ2-7 | TRBV18 | TRBD1 | CASSQGVRDRGLEQYF | TGTGCCAGCTCCCAAGGGGTCCGGGACAGGGGGCTCGAGCAGTACTTC
13 | NA | TRBJ1-5 | TRBV29-1 | TRBD1 | CSATGGQGGPQHF | TGCAGCGCTACCGGAGGACAGGGGGGGCCCCAGCATTTT
14 | NA | TRBJ2-7 | TRBV4-1 | NA | CASSQVQGSYEQYF | TGCGCCAGCAGCCAAGTTCAGGGTTCCTACGAGCAGTACTTC
13 | NA | TRBJ2-1 | TRBV29-1 | TRBD1 | CSVEAVGQGQKFF | TGCAGCGTTGAAGCGGTGGGACAGGGTCAAAAGTTCTTC
12 | NA | TRBJ2-4 | TRBV28 | TRBD1 | CASSSSGTGFRF | TGTGCCAGCAGTTCCTCCGGGACAGGGTTCAGGTTC
14 | NA | TRBJ2-7 | TRBV4-1 | NA | CASSPWGGPYEQYF | TGCGCCAGCAGTCCCTGGGGCGGCCCCTACGAGCAGTACTTC
16 | NA | TRBJ2-3 | TRBV10-3 | NA | CAISEFTGIWADTQYF | TGTGCCATCAGTGAGTTCACAGGGATATGGGCAGATACGCAGTATTTT
17 | NA | TRBJ2-6 | TRBV27 | NA | CASSLWVNGSVANVLTF | TGTGCCAGCAGTTTATGGGTAAACGGCTCTGTGGCCAACGTCCTGACTTTC
15 | NA | TRBJ1-2 | TRBV27 | NA | CASSSGGGVFVGYTF | TGTGCCAGCAGTTCGGGAGGTGGGGTTTTTGTTGGCTACACCTTC
13 | NA | TRBJ2-7 | TRBV29-1 | NA | CSVEGDTNYEQYF | TGCAGCGTTGAAGGAGACACTAACTACGAGCAGTACTTC
18 | NA | TRBJ2-3 | TRBV7-6 | NA | CASSLAVARLAGTDTQYF | TGTGCCAGCAGCTTAGCGGTAGCCCGCCTGGCTGGCACAGATACGCAGTATTTT
13 | NA | TRBJ2-1 | TRBV7-3 | NA | CASSLDSHNEQFF | TGTGCCAGCAGCCTAGACAGTCACAATGAGCAGTTCTTC
15 | few | TRBJ1-2 | TRBV28 | TRBD1 | CASQGSGTGDYGYTF | TGTGCCAGTCAAGGGTCCGGGACAGGGGACTATGGCTACACCTTC
16 | NA | TRBJ2-2 | TRBV5-1 | TRBD2 | CASSRTSGANTGELFF | TGCGCCAGCAGCCGTACTAGCGGAGCGAACACCGGGGAGCTGTTTTTT
13 | NA | TRBJ1-2 | TRBV11-2 | TRBD1 | CAIPGQGFYGYTF | TGTGCCATCCCGGGACAGGGTTTCTATGGCTACACCTTC
14 | once | TRBJ2-5 | TRBV15 | TRBD1 | CATSRDRGKETQYF | TGTGCCACCAGCAGGGACAGGGGGAAGGAGACCCAGTACTTC
15 | NA | TRBJ2-7 | TRBV7-6 | NA | CASSLSWAAGHEQYF | TGTGCCAGCAGCTTATCCTGGGCCGCCGGGCACGAGCAGTACTTC
13 | NA | TRBJ1-2 | TRBV25-1 | NA | CASSEWSGNGYTF | TGTGCCAGCAGTGAATGGAGTGGTAATGGCTACACCTTC
13 | NA | TRBJ2-1 | TRBV7-9 | NA | CASLHILNNEQFF | TGTGCCAGCCTCCACATACTTAACAATGAGCAGTTCTTC
14 | NA | TRBJ2-5 | TRBV5-1 | NA | CASSLVASQETQYF | TGCGCCAGCAGCTTGGTCGCTAGCCAAGAGACCCAGTACTTC
19 | NA | TRBJ2-3 | TRBV5-1 | NA | CASSSTVPSAEVSTDTQYF | TGCGCCAGCAGCTCGACCGTACCTAGCGCGGAGGTAAGCACAGATACGCAGTATTTT
15 | NA | TRBJ1-2 | TRBV7-2 | NA | CASSLGAGRSGGYTF | TGTGCCAGCAGCTTAGGGGCAGGGAGGTCGGGTGGCTACACCTTC
13 | once | TRBJ2-1 | TRBV25-1 | TRBD2 | CASSGLAGGEQFF | TGTGCCAGCTCGGGACTAGCGGGAGGTGAGCAGTTCTTC
17 | once | TRBJ2-3 | TRBV7-9 | TRBD2 | CASSLFLTSGYGDTQYF | TGTGCCAGCAGCTTATTCCTCACTAGCGGGTACGGAGATACGCAGTATTTT